This paragraph reports one T cell receptor beta chain. Its antigen is undetermined. The data belong to a study of identical twins. Study conclusions and caveats: Out-of-frame alpha sequences that twins shared showed excess low generation probability. The same donors were not followed; conclusions instead depended on cross-sectional statistical analysis.

Germline CDR1 MNHNS, CDR2 SASEGT. The CDR3 totals 16 residues. V was pared by 3 bases and J by 4 bases, with 18 bases between. TCRdb reprocessed the 5' RACE reads via MiXCR and lists one record per CDR3 protein. The data hold around 1.7 million distinct CDR3 sequences, with roughly a third observed a single time. The gene calls are TRBV6-1 and TRBJ1-2, with D possibly matching TRBD1 (6 bases). Sample: cord blood. This sequence was found in a newborn girl in good health. The CDR3 region is CASSDLSRQQGYGYTF. CDR3 coding DNA: TGTGCCAGCAGTGATCTTTCCCGTCAACAGGGCTATGGCTACACCTTC.